Sequencing of this T cell receptor beta chain was carried out in a study of a mutant IDH1 vaccine in newly diagnosed glioma. In the study overall: Eight vaccinations were given in weeks 1, 3, 5, 7, 11, 15, 19 and 23. In some groups vaccination began 4-6 weeks post-radiotherapy; others received it with temozolomide. Earlier care involved radiotherapy, temozolomide, or both, and the majority received both. General study results and limits: Vaccine-induced immune responses occurred in 90% to 95% of patients.

In regard to this clone: Its target is not known.

Clones were read by immunoSEQ multiplex PCR, and TCRdb kept only the in-frame ones, dropping some. Of roughly 40,000 clones listed, approximately 90% are singletons. Germline V gives CDR1 MDHEN, CDR2 SYDVKM. The germline V and J ends were trimmed by 2 bases and 2 bases, with 18 bases remaining between them. This CDR3 is built from 17 residues. Indicated time point: week 23, last vaccination. Vaccine doses each comprised 300 ug of mutant IDH1 20-mer peptide, with topical imiquimod. The receptor's source is a man aged 50-60 years with glioma. The sequenced sample was PBMCs, obtained from a glioma patient whose treatment included an IDH1 peptide vaccine. The chain joins TRBV28 to TRBJ2-5; tentative D call: TRBD2 (6 bases). CDR3 in amino acids: CASSLRRLARFQETQYF. CDR3 nucleotides: TGTGCCAGCAGTTTACGGCGTCTAGCGAGATTTCAAGAGACCCAGTACTTC.